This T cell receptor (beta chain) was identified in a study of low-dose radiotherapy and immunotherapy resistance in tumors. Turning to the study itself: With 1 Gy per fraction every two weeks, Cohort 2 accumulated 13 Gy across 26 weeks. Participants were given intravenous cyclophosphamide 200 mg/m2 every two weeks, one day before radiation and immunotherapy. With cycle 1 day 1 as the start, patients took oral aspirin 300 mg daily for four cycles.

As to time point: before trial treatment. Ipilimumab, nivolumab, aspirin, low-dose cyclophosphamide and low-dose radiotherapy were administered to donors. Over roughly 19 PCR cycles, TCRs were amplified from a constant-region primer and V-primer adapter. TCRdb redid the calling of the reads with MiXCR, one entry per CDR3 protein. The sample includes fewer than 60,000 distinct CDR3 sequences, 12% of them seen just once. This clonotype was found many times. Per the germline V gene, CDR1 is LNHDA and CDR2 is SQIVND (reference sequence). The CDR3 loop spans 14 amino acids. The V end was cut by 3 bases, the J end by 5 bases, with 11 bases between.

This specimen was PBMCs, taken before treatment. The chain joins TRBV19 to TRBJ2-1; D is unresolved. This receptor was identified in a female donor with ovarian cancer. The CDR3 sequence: CASSIPTSNNEQFF. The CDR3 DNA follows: TGTGCCAGTAGTATCCCCACCTCAAACAATGAGCAGTTCTTC.